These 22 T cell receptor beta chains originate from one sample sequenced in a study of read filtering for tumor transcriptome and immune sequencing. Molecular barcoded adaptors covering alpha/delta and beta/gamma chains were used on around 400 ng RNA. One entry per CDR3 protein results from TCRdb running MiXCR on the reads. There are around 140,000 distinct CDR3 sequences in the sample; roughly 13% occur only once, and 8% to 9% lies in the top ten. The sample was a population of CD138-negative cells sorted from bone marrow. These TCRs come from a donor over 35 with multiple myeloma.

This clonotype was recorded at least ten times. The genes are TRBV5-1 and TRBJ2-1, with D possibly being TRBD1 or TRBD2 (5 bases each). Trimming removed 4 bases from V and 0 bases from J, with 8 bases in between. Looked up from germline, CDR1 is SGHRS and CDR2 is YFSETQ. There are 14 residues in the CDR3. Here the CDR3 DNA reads TGCGCCAGCAGCCCGAGGGGCTCCTACAATGAGCAGTTCTTC. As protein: CASSPRGSYNEQFF.

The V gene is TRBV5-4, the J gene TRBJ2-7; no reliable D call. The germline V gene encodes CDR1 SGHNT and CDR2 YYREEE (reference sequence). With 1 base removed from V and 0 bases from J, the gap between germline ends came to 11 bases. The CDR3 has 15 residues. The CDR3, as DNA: TGTGCCAGCAGCTTGAGTACCGGTAGCTCCTACGAGCAGTACTTC. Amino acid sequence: CASSLSTGSSYEQYF.

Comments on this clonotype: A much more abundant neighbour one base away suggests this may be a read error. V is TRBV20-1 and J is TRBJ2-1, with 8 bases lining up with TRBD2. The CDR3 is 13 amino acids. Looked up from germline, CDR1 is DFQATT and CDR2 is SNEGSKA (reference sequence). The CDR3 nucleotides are TGCAGTGCTGTTCCGGGACTAGGCAATGAGCAGCTCTTC. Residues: CSAVPGLGNEQLF.

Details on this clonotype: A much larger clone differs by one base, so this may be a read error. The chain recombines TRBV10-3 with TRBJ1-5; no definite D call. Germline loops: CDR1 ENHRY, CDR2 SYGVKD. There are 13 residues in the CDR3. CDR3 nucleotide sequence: TGTGCCACCAGTGAGTCTGTGCATCAGCCCCAGCATTTT. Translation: CATSESVHQPQHF.

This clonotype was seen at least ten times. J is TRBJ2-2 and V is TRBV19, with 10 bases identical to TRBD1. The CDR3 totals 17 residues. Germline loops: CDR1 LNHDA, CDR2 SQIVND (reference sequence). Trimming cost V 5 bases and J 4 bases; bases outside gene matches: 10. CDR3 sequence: CASSLTGTGVGTGELFF. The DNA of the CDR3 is TGTGCCAGTAGTCTCACCGGGACAGGGGTTGGCACCGGGGAGCTGTTTTTT. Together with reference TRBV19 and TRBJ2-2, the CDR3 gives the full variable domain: DGGITQSPKYLFRKEGQNVTLSCEQNLNHDAMYWYRQDPGQGLRLIYYSQIVNDFQKGDIAEGYSVSREKKESFPLTVTSAQKNPTAFYLCASSLTGTGVGTGELFFGEGSRLTVL.

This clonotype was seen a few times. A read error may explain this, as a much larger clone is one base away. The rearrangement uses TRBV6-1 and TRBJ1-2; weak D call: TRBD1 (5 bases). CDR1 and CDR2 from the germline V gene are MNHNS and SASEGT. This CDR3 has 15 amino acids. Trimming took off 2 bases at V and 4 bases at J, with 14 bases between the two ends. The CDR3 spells CASSEWVGVSYGYTF. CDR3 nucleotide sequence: TGTGCCAGCAGTGAATGGGTGGGGGTAAGCTATGGCTACACCTTC.

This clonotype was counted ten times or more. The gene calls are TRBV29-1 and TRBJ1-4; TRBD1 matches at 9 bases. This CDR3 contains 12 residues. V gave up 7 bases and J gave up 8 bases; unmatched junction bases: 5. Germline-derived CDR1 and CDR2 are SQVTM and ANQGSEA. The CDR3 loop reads CSARDRDEKLFF. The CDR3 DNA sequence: TGCAGCGCCCGGGACAGGGACGAAAAACTGTTTTTT.

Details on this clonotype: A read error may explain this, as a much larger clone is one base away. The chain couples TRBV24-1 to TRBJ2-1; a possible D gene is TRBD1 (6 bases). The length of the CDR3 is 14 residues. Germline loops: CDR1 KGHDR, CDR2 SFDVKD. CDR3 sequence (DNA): TGTGCCGCCAGTGAGGCAGGGGCCTACAATGAGCAGTTCTTC. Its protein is CAASEAGAYNEQFF.

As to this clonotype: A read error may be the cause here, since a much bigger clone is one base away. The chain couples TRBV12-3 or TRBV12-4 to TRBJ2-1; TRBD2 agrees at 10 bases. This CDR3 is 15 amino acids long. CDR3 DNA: TGTGCCAGCAGCCTAGCGGGAGTCCGATACAATGAGCAGTCCTTC. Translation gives CASSLAGVRYNEQSF.

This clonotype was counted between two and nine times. CDR3 coding DNA: TGTGCCAGCAGCTTAGCGGGATCTGAGCAGTTCTTC. Its protein product is CASSLAGSEQFF. The chain combines TRBV11-1 with TRBJ2-1, with D unclear. The CDR3 totals 12 residues. Germline CDR1 SGHAT, CDR2 FQDESV (reference sequence). V lost 0 bases, J lost 9 bases, and 6 bases lay in between.

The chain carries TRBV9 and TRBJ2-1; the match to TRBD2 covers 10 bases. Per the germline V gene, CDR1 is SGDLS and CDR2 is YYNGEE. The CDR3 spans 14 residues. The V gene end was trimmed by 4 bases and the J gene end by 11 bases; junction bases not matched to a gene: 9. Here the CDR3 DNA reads TGTGCCAGCAGCCCACGGACTAGCGGAGATAAGCAGTTCTTC. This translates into CASSPRTSGDKQFF. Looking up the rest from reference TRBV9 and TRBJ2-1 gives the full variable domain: DSGVTQTPKHLITATGQRVTLRCSPRSGDLSVYWYQQSLDQGLQFLIQYYNGEERAKGNILERFSAQQFPDLHSELNLSSLELGDSALYFCASSPRTSGDKQFFGPGTRLTVL.

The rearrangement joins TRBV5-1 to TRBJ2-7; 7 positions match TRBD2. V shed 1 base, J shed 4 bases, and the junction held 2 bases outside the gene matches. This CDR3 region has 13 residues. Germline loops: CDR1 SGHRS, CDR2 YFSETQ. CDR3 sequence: CASSLYGRYEQYF. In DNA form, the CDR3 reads TGCGCCAGCAGCTTGTACGGGAGGTACGAGCAGTACTTC.

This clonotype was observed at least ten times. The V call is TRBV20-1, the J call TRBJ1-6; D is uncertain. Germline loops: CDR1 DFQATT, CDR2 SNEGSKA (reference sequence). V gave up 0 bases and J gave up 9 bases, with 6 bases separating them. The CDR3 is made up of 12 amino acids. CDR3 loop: CSAREEISPLHF. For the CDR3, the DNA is TGCAGTGCTAGAGAGGAGATTTCACCCCTCCACTTT.

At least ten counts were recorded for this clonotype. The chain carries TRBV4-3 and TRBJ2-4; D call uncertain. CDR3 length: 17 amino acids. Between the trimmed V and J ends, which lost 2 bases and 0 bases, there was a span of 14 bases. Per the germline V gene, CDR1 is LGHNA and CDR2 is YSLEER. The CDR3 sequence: CASSQSQNKLAKNIQYF. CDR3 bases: TGCGCCAGCAGCCAATCCCAGAATAAACTAGCCAAAAACATTCAGTACTTC.

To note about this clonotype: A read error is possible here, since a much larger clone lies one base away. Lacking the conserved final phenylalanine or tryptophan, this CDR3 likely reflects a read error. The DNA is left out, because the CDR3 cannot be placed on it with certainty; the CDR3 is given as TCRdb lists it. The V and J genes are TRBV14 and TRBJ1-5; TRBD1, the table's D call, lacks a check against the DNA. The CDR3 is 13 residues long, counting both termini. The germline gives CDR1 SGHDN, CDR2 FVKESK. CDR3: CASSQTNWDKRHL.

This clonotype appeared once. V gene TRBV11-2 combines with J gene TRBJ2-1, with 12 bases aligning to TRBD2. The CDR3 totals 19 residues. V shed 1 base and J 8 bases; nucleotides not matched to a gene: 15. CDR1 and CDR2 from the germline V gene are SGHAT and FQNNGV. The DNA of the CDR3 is TGTGCCAGCAGCTTAGGTCGTCTAGCGGGAGGGCCGAAGTGGGATGAGCAGTTCTTC. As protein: CASSLGRLAGGPKWDEQFF.

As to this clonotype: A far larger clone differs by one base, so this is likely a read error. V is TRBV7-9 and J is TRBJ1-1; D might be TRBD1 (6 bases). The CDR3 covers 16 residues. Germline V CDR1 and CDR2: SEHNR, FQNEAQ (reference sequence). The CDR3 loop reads CASSLQGGTLHTVAFF. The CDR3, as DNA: TGCGCCAGCAGCTTACAGGGAGGGACCTTGCACACTGTAGCTTTCTTT.

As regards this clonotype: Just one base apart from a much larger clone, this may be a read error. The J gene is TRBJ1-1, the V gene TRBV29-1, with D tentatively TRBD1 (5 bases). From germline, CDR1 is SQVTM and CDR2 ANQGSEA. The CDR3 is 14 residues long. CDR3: CSVEGGEENTEAVF. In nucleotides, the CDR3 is TGCAGCGTTGAGGGGGGGGAAGAGAACACTGAAGCTGTCTTT.

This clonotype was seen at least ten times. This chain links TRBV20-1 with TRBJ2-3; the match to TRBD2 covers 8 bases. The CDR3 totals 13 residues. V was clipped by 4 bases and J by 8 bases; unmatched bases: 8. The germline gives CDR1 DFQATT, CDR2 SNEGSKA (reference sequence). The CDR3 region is CSAIAGGSGTQYF. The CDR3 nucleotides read TGCAGTGCTATTGCGGGAGGTTCCGGTACGCAGTATTTT.

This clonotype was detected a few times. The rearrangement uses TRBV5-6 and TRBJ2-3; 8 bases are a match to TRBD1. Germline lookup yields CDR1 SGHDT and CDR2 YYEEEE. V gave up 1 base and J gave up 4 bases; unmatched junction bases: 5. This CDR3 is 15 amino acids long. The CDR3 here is CASSLFRGRADTQYF. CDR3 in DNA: TGTGCCAGCAGCTTGTTCAGGGGGCGCGCAGATACGCAGTATTTT.

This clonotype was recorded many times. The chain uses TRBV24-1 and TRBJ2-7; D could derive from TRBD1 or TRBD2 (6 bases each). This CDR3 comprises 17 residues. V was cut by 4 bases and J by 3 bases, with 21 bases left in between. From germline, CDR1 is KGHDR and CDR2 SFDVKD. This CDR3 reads CATSDSSSTGGGYEQYF. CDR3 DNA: TGTGCCACCAGTGACTCCTCGTCGACTGGAGGGGGCTACGAGCAGTACTTC.

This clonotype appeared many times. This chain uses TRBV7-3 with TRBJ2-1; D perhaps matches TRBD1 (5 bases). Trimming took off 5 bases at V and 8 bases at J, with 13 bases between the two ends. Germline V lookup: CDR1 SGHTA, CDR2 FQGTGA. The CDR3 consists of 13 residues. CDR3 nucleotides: TGTGCCAGCAGCCTCAGGGCGCGAGATGAGCAGTTCTTC. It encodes CASSLRARDEQFF. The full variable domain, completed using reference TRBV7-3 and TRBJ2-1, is GAGVSQTPSNKVTEKGKYVELRCDPISGHTALYWYRQSLGQGPEFLIYFQGTGAADDSGLPNDRFFAVRPEGSVSTLKIQRTERGDSAVYLCASSLRARDEQFFGPGTRLTVL.